This record concerns one TCR beta chain sequence. These data belong to a study of cytomegalovirus exposure and HLA in healthy donors. The V and J ends lost 3 bases and 5 bases respectively, with 5 bases between them. The CDR3 extends over 11 amino acids. Germline V lookup: CDR1 SGDLS, CDR2 YYNGEE. PCR used 60 Vbeta primers and 13 Jbeta primers. Original processing methods: An analysis performed later counted 60 million to 90 million unique TCR beta chains (roughly 9.9 million of them shared). Clones were sequenced by immunoSEQ multiplex PCR, and TCRdb holds only the in-frame ones, with some missing. V and J calls and clone size are given by that table; D and trimming were obtained from the DNA. The table lists under 150,000 clones, around 82% of them singletons.

This TCR derives from a middle-aged man in good health and CMV-seronegative. The sequencing input was PBMCs. This chain joins TRBV9 and TRBJ2-5, with D uncertain. The CDR3 spells CASSDFETQYF. The CDR3 coding sequence is TGTGCCAGCAGCGACTTCGAGACCCAGTACTTC. Variable domain in full (rest from reference TRBV9 and TRBJ2-5): DSGVTQTPKHLITATGQRVTLRCSPRSGDLSVYWYQQSLDQGLQFLIQYYNGEERAKGNILERFSAQQFPDLHSELNLSSLELGDSALYFCASSDFETQYFGPGTRLLVL.